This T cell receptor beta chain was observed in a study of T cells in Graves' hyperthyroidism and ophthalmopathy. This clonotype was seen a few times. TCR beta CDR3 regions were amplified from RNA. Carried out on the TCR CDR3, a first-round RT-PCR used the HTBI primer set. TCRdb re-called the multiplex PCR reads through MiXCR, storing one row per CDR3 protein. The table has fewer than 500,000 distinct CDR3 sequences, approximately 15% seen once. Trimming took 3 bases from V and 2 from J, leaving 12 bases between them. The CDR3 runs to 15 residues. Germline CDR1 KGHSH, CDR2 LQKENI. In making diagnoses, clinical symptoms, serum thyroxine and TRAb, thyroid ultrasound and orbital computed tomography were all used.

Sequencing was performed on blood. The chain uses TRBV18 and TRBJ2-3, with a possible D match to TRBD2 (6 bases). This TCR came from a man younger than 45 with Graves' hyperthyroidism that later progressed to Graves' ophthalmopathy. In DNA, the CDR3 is TGTGCCAGCTCACCTGGGGGGTCGATCACAGATACGCAGTATTTT. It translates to CASSPGGSITDTQYF.